This T cell receptor beta chain originates from a study of OX40 agonist ivuxolimab in advanced cancers. The table came from immunoSEQ multiplex PCR; TCRdb's copy has only in-frame clones and leaves some out. The data show roughly 70,000 clones, with about 86% seen just once and approximately 0.75% held by the top ten. Per the germline V gene, CDR1 is MNHEY and CDR2 is SVGAGI. This CDR3 spans 13 amino acids. The V and J ends lost 4 bases and 3 bases respectively, with 10 bases between them. This chain joins TRBV6-5 and TRBJ2-7; tentative D call: TRBD2 (6 bases). This sequence was found in an adult with an advanced solid tumor such as melanoma, head and neck, liver or kidney cancer. This specimen consisted of CD4+ or CD8+ T cells sorted from blood, obtained in a trial of the OX40 agonist ivuxolimab. The CDR3 reads CASSFRRDYEQYF. CDR3 nucleotides: TGTGCCAGCAGTTTTCGGCGGGACTACGAGCAGTACTTC.